This TCR beta chain was sequenced in a study of OX40 agonist ivuxolimab in advanced cancers. Notes on the research overall: Ivuxolimab, which targeted the costimulatory receptor OX40 (CD134), was an agonistic, fully human IgG2 monoclonal antibody. The purpose of peripheral TCRbeta sequencing was to test whether ivuxolimab changed TCR sequence diversity and led to clonal T-cell expansion. Intravenous ivuxolimab was administered to patients every 2 weeks at six dose levels: 0.01, 0.1, 0.3, 1.5, 3 and 10 mg/kg. A male proportion of 82.7% and a mean age of 60 years, ranging from about 20 to 80, were recorded for the dose-escalation cohort. Patients were allowed to have had prior anti-PD-1, anti-PD-L1 or anti-CTLA-4 therapy, and 40% of the dose-escalation patients had been treated with checkpoint inhibitors. Of the 50 to 55 dose-escalation patients, hepatocellular carcinoma was present in around 19, melanoma in around 15, renal cell carcinoma in 9 and head and neck cancer in 9. Partial responses were achieved by three dose-escalation patients, of whom one had hepatocellular carcinoma and two had cutaneous melanoma. The paper describes the monotherapy dose-escalation part (N ≈ 52 patients) of the phase I trial of ivuxolimab. Study-wide conclusions, independent of this receptor: In the 0.1-3.0 mg/kg groups, partial responders were among the patients with the lowest normalized peripheral clonal expansion, particularly in CD8+ T cells. The antigen specificity of the peripheral T cells that underwent clonal expansion was not determined. Low levels of normalized T-cell clonal expansion were also seen in some patients who did not respond. After ivuxolimab, expanded clones were on average more numerous among CD8+ T cells than among CD4+ T cells. At doses of 0.1 to 3.0 mg/kg, clonal expansion of both CD4+ and CD8+ T cells in blood was seen between baseline and week 6.

For sequencing of the TCRbeta CDR3 region, genomic DNA was extracted from the sorted cells. The immunoSEQ Assay was used for sequencing of TCRbeta CDR3 regions. TCRdb limited this immuneACCESS table to in-frame rearrangements with V and J called. A share of clones is missing; checked studies link under half to unresolved V genes, and the rest is unexplained. The sample contains 20,000 to 25,000 clones, around three quarters of them found a single time. Less than 20% of the sample lies in the top ten. About this clone: No cognate antigen has been identified for it. Base qualities are not at hand, and no much larger clone is one base apart.

Patients with autoimmune disease history or receiving systemic immunosuppression were excluded from the trial. Peripheral blood for TCR sequencing was drawn from every dose cohort at baseline, at cycle 4 day 1 and at cycle 7 day 1. The samples were taken from a phase I, first-in-human, multicenter, open-label dose-escalation trial of ivuxolimab. The trial enrolled adults with locally advanced or metastatic head and neck squamous cell, hepatocellular, melanoma or renal cell carcinoma. Before TCR sequencing, CD4+ and CD8+ T cells were separately sorted from peripheral blood. The CDR3 spans 12 residues, from the cysteine through the phenylalanine. The entry retains the CDR3 DNA only, 36 bases that are in frame from base 1. The junction shows trimming of 0 bases on V and 6 bases on J, plus 6 bases between the germline ends. According to the germline V gene, CDR1 reads WSHSY and CDR2 reads SAAADI.

The chain joins TRBV10-2 to TRBJ2-7, with no confidently assigned D gene. Sequencing was performed on CD4+ or CD8+ T cells sorted from blood, taken in a trial of the OX40 agonist ivuxolimab. This clonotype was sampled from an adult with an advanced solid tumor such as melanoma, head and neck, liver or kidney cancer. The DNA is as follows: TGCGCCAGCAGTGAGTCGATACTCGAGCAGTACTTC. This encodes CASSESILEQYF.